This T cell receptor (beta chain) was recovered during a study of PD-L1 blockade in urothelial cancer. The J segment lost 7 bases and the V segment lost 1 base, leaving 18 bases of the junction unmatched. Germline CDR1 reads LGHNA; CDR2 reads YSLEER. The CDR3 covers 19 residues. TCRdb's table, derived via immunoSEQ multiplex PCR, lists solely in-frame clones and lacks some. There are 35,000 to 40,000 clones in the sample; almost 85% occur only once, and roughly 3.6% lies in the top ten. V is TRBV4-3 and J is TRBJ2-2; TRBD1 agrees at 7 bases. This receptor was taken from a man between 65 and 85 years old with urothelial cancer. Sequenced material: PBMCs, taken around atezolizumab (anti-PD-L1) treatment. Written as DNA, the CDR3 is TGCGCCAGCAGCCAAGGGGGCGGCGTCACAGGGGTCCGCGGCGGGGAGCTGTTTTTT. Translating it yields CASSQGGGVTGVRGGELFF.